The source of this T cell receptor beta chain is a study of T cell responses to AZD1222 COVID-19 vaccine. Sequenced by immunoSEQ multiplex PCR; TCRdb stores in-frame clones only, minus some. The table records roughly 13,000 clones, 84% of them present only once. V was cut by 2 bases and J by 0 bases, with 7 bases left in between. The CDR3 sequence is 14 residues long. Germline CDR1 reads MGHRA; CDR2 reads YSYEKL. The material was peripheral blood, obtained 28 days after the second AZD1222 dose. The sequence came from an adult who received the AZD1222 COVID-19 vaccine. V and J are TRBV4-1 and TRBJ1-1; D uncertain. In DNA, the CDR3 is TGCGCCAGCAGCCAACGGGCCCTGAACACTGAAGCTTTCTTT. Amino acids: CASSQRALNTEAFF.